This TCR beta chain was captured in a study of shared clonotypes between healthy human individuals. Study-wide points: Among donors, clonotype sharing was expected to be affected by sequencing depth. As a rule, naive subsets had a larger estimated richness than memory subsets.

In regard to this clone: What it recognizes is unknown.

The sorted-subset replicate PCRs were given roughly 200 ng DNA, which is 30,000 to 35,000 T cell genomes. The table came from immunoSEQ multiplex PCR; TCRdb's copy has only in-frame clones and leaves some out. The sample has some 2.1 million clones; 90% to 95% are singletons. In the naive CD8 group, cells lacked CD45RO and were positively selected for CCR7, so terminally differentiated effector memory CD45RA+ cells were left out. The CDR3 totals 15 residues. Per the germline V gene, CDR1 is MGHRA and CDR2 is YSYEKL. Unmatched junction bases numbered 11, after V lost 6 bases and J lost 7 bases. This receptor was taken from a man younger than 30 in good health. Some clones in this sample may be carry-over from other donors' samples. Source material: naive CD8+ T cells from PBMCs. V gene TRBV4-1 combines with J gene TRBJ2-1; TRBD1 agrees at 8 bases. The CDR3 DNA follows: TGCGCCAGCAGGAAAACAGGACAGGGAGGAAATGAGCAGTTCTTC. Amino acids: CASRKTGQGGNEQFF.